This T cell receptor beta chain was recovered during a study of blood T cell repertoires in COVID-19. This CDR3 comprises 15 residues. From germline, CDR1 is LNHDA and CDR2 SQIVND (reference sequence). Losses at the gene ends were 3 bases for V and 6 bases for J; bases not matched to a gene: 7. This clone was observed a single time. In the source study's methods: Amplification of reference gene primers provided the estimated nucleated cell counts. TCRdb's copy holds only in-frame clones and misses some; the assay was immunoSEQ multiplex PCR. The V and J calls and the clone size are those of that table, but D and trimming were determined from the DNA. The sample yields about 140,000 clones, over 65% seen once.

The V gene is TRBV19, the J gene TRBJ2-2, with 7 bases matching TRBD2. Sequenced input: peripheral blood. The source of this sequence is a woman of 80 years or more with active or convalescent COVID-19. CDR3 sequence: CASSIGGDYAGELFF. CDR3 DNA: TGTGCCAGTAGTATCGGAGGGGACTACGCCGGGGAGCTGTTTTTT.